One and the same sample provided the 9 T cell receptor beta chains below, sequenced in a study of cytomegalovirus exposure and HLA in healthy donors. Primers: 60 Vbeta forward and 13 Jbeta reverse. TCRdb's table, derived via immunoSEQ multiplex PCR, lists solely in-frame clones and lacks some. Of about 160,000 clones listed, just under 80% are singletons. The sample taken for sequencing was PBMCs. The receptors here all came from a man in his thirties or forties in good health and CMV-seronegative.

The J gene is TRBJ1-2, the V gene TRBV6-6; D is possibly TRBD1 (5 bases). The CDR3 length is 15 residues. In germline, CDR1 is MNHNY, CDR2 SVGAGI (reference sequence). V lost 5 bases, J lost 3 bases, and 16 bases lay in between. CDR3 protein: CASSRRDLGDYGYTF. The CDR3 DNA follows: TGTGCCAGCAGTCGTCGGGACTTAGGGGACTATGGCTACACCTTC.

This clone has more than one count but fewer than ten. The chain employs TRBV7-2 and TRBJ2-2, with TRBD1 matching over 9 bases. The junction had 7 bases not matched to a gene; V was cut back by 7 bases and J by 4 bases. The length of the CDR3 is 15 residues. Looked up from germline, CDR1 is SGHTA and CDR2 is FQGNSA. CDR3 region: CASIPGTGITGELFF. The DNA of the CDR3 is TGTGCCAGCATCCCCGGGACAGGGATCACCGGGGAGCTGTTTTTT.

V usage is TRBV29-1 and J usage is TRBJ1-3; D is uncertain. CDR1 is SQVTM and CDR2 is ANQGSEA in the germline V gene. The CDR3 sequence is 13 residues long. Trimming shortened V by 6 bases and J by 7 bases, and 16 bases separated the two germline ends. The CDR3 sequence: CSVSPAGHNTIYF. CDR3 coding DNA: TGCAGCGTCTCACCAGCAGGCCACAACACCATATATTTT.

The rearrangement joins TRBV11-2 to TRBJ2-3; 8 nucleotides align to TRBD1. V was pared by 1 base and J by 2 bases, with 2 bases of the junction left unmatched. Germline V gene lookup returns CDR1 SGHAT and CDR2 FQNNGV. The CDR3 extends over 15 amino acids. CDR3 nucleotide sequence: TGTGCCAGCAGCTTAGGGACAGGGCACACAGATACGCAGTATTTT. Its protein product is CASSLGTGHTDTQYF.

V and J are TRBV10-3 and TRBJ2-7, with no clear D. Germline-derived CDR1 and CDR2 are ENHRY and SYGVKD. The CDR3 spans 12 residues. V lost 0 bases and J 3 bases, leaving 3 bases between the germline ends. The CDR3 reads CAISESVYEQYF. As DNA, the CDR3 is TGTGCCATCAGTGAGTCCGTCTACGAGCAGTACTTC.

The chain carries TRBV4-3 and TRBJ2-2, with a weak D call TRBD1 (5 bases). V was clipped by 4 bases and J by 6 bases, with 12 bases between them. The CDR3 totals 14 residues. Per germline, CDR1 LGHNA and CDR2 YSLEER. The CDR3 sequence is CASSLGVLAGELFF. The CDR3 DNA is TGCGCCAGCAGCCTAGGGGTGTTGGCCGGGGAGCTGTTTTTT.

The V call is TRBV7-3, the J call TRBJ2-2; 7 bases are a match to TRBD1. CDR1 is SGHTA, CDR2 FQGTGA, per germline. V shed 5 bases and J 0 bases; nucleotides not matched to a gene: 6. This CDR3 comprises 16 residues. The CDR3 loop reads CASSLQGPANTGELFF. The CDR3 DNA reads TGTGCCAGCAGCCTACAGGGGCCAGCGAACACCGGGGAGCTGTTTTTT.

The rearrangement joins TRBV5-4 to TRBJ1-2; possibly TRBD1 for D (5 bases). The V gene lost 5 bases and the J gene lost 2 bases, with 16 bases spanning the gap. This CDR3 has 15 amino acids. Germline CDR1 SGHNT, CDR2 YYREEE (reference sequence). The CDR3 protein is CASRRGTDSNYGYTF. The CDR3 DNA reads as TGTGCCAGCAGGCGCGGGACGGACTCCAACTATGGCTACACCTTC.

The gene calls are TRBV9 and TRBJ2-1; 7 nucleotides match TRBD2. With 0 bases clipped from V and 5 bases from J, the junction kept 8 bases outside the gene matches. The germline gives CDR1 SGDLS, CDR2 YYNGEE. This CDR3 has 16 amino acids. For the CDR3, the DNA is TGTGCCAGCAGCGTAGAGGGTCTAGCGGACCACAATGAGCAGTTCTTC. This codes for CASSVEGLADHNEQFF.